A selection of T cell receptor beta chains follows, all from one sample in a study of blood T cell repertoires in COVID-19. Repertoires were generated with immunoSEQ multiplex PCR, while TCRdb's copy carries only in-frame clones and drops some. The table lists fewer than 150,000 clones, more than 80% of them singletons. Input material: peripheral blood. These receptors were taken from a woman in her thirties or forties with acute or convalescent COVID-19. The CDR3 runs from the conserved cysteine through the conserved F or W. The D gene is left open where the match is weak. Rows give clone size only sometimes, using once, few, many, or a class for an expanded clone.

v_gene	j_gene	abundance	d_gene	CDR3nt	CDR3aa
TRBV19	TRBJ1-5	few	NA	TGTGCCAGTAGTACGGGCCGGGGAGGCAATCAGCCCCAGCATTTT	CASSTGRGGNQPQHF
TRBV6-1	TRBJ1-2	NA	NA	TGTGCCAGCAGTTCCGGGACATCATATGGCTACACCTTC	CASSSGTSYGYTF
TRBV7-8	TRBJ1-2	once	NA	TGTGCCAGCAGCTTACTTACAGGGAACTATGGCTACACCTTC	CASSLLTGNYGYTF
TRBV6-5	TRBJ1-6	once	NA	TGTGCCAGCATTCCCGAACTCTATTATAATTCACCCCTCCACTTT	CASIPELYYNSPLHF
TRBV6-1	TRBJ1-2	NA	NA	TGTGCCAGCAGTGAAGGGGGCAAGTACTATGGCTACACCTTC	CASSEGGKYYGYTF
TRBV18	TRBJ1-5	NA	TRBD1	TGTGCCAGCTCTCAGTTGTCCAGGGGGAATCAGCCCCAGCATTTT	CASSQLSRGNQPQHF
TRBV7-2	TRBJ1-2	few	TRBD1	TGTGCCAGCAGCTCGGGACAGGGGGCCGGCTACACCTTC	CASSSGQGAGYTF
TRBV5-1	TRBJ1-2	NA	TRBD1	TGCGCCAGCAGCTCCGCCGGGACAGGGGTCTATGGCTACACCTTC	CASSSAGTGVYGYTF
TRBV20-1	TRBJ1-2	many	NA	TGCAGTGCTAGTACCAGGGGCTCGGATGGCTACACCTTC	CSASTRGSDGYTF
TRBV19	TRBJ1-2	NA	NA	TGTGCCAGTAGTAGGGGCAGTAACTATGGCTACACCTTC	CASSRGSNYGYTF
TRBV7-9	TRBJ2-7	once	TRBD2	TGTGCCAGCAGCTCCCGCGGGGGGGCCGACGAGCAGTACTTC	CASSSRGGADEQYF
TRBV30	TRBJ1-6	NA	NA	TGTGCCTGGAGTTCACAGGGTCGAGGAAATTCACCCCTCCACTTT	CAWSSQGRGNSPLHF
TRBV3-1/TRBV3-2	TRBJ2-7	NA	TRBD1	TGTGCCAGCAGCGGACAGGGGTTAAGCTCCTACGAGCAGTACTTC	CASSGQGLSSYEQYF
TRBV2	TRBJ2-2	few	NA	TGTGCCAGCAGTGATGCGGGCGCCGGGGAGCTGTTTTTT	CASSDAGAGELFF
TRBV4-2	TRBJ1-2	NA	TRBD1	TGTGCCAGCAGCCATGACAGGGCCTATGGCTACACCTTC	CASSHDRAYGYTF
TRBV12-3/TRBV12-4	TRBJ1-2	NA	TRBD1	TGTGCCAGCAGTGAAACAGGGGCCCCTGGCTACACCTTC	CASSETGAPGYTF
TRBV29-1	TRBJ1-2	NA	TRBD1	TGCAGCGTTGAAGAGGACAGGGACTATGGCTACACCTTC	CSVEEDRDYGYTF
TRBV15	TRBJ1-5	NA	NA	TGTGCCACCTCTTTGGCGGGGAATCAGCCCCAGCATTTT	CATSLAGNQPQHF
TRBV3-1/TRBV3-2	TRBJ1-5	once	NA	TGTGCCAGCAGCCAAGGGGCCTCCGGTGGGCCCCAGCATTTT	CASSQGASGGPQHF
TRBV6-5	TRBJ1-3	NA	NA	TGTGCCAGTCGACGGGGCTCTGGAAACACCATATATTTT	CASRRGSGNTIYF
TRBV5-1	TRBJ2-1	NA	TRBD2	TGCGCCAGCAGCCCTACTAGCGGGGGCCGGCGTGAGCAGTTCTTC	CASSPTSGGRREQFF
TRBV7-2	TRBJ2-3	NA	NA	TGTGCCAGCAGCTTGTCATCCTCCCAGATCACGCAGTATTTT	CASSLSSSQITQYF
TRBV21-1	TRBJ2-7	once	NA	TGTGCCAGCACCAAGACTAGCGGGGGGGCCTCAGAGTCCTACGAGCAGTACTTC	CASTKTSGGASESYEQYF